Listed below are T cell receptor beta chains from one sample, sequenced in a study of T cell responses to AZD1222 COVID-19 vaccine. Profiled with immunoSEQ multiplex PCR; TCRdb holds only in-frame clones, not every one. There are 65,000 to 75,000 clones in the sample; 88% occur only once, and approximately 4.8% lies in the top ten. The sequences come from peripheral blood, collected 28 days after the second dose of the MenACWY control vaccine. The source is an adult who received the MenACWY meningococcal vaccine as a control. Both conserved end residues are part of each CDR3. A D gene is named only where the DNA matches it firmly. Clone size appears in some rows only: once, few, many, or a class for an expanded clone.

CDR3 | DNA | D | J | V | size
CASSFLTGNTEAFF | TGTGCCAGCAGCTTCCTGACAGGGAACACTGAAGCTTTCTTT | . | TRBJ1-1 | TRBV5-4 | .
CASSFTTGVSYEQYF | TGTGCCAGCAGCTTCACCACGGGGGTGTCCTACGAGCAGTACTTC | . | TRBJ2-7 | TRBV7-2 | .
CASSFPRLAGGVSYNEQFF | TGTGCCAGCAGTTTCCCTAGACTAGCGGGTGGGGTATCCTACAATGAGCAGTTCTTC | TRBD2 | TRBJ2-1 | TRBV28 | .
CASSQEVRLDYSGNTIYF | TGCGCCAGCAGCCAAGAAGTCAGGCTCGACTACTCTGGAAACACCATATATTTT | . | TRBJ1-3 | TRBV4-3 | once
CASSVAGGGDEQYF | TGTGCCAGCAGCGTAGCAGGGGGCGGCGACGAGCAGTACTTC | TRBD1 | TRBJ2-7 | TRBV9 | .
CASSQAARTGTGIYEQYF | TGCGCCAGCAGCCAAGCAGCCCGGACCGGGACAGGGATCTACGAGCAGTACTTC | TRBD1 | TRBJ2-7 | TRBV4-3 | .
CASSLAPTGMGGNTIYF | TGTGCCAGCAGCTTGGCCCCGACAGGGATGGGAGGAAACACCATATATTTT | TRBD1 | TRBJ1-3 | TRBV5-4 | once
CASSYSPGSNEKLFF | TGTGCCAGCAGCTACTCACCGGGGTCTAATGAAAAACTGTTTTTT | . | TRBJ1-4 | TRBV5-4 | .
CASTPQGGDYGYTF | TGTGCCAGCACCCCCCAGGGAGGGGACTATGGCTACACCTTC | . | TRBJ1-2 | TRBV9 | .
CASRSAGAGIATDTQYF | TGTGCCAGCAGATCAGCGGGGGCGGGGATCGCCACAGATACGCAGTATTTT | TRBD2 | TRBJ2-3 | TRBV28 | few